This is a list of T cell receptor beta chains from one sample in a study of blood T cell repertoires in COVID-19. The table came from immunoSEQ multiplex PCR; TCRdb's copy has only in-frame clones and leaves some out. The data show under 150,000 clones, around nine tenths seen once. The sequencing sample was made of peripheral blood. These receptor sequences come from a woman aged 40 to 55 with acute or convalescent COVID-19. CDR3s include the opening cysteine and the closing phenylalanine or tryptophan.

j_call cdr3_length v_call cdr3_aa
TRBJ1-3 14 TRBV2 CASRRIGPADTIYF
TRBJ1-5 16 TRBV2 CASSDSAEQGDQPQHF
TRBJ1-4 14 TRBV10-3 CAISELGRDEKLFF
TRBJ2-3 17 TRBV5-6 CASSPLAGGGGADTQYF
TRBJ2-1 16 TRBV7-7 CASSLWEGTPDNEQFF
TRBJ1-5 16 TRBV18 CASSPPDWGRGQPQHF
TRBJ1-2 14 TRBV30 CAWSYRQGALGYTF
TRBJ1-1 15 TRBV6-5 CASSYGRTWGTEAFF
TRBJ2-2 14 TRBV2 CASDLTGGTGELFF
TRBJ2-2 16 TRBV7-2 CASSLQGARNTGELFF
TRBJ1-5 17 TRBV28 CASSPAQGRGGNQPQHF
TRBJ2-3 14 TRBV7-7 CASSPGLAADTQYF
TRBJ1-2 15 TRBV21-1 CASSKGGRLFYGYTF
TRBJ2-5 12 TRBV6-5 CASSYGRETQYF
TRBJ1-2 14 TRBV5-1 CASSLDREGGGYTF
TRBJ1-1 14 TRBV19 CASRNRGVNTEAFF
TRBJ2-5 15 TRBV11-1 CASSPRLAGKETQYF
TRBJ1-1 14 TRBV6-2/TRBV6-3 CASSYGRLNTEAFF
TRBJ2-7 15 TRBV27 CASSVEGGGLYEQYF
TRBJ1-2 14 TRBV28 CASSSGGAIYGYTF
TRBJ1-1 13 TRBV18 CASSPPGQAEAFF
TRBJ2-4 14 TRBV18 CASSPPPGGNIQYF
TRBJ1-2 14 TRBV25-1 CASSVDTGVGGYTF
TRBJ1-3 14 TRBV19 CASRPRGTGNTIYF
TRBJ1-1 12 TRBV29-1 CSVRQGSSEAFF
TRBJ1-1 14 TRBV5-1 CASSLEGGITEAFF
TRBJ1-1 14 TRBV6-5 CASSFPGQVTEAFF
TRBJ1-1 13 TRBV24-1 CATNQGANTEAFF
TRBJ2-7 14 TRBV3-1/TRBV3-2 CASSPGLASREQYF
TRBJ2-7 12 TRBV6-2/TRBV6-3 CASSYWGDEQYF
TRBJ1-1 13 TRBV30 CAYEGVWGTEAFF
TRBJ1-5 16 TRBV2 CASTWGELGSNQPQHF
TRBJ1-5 15 TRBV10-3 CAISEDGGYNQPQHF
TRBJ1-1 13 TRBV3-1/TRBV3-2 CASSGQANTEAFF
TRBJ2-7 20 TRBV24-1 CATSDLCNAFGRQATYEQYF
TRBJ1-6 13 TRBV30 CAWSPLPGLALHF
TRBJ2-1 16 TRBV7-3 CASSSQGRGQYNEQFF
TRBJ1-6 15 TRBV5-8 CASSYLLKRNSPLHF
TRBJ1-1 12 TRBV5-8 CASSLDRGRSHF
TRBJ1-2 15 TRBV7-2 CASSLEGTGTYGYTF
TRBJ2-3 16 TRBV19 CASSDVGLAGPDTQYF
TRBJ1-4 16 TRBV4-3 CASSQLYGDRSEKLFF
TRBJ1-1 18 TRBV5-1 CASSPTWPSQGAETEAFF
TRBJ1-5 13 TRBV7-8 CASSLQGNQPQHF
TRBJ2-3 15 TRBV25-1 CASSEGQGDLDTQYF
TRBJ2-5 13 TRBV7-2 CASSLGGRETQYF
TRBJ2-7 16 TRBV6-6 CASSSARSGYPYEQYF
TRBJ2-1 15 TRBV6-5 CASSQTGLLYNEQFF
TRBJ2-7 18 TRBV7-6 CASSPGLAGVGPSYEQYF
TRBJ1-2 16 TRBV3-1/TRBV3-2 CASSHLGTEGYYGYTF